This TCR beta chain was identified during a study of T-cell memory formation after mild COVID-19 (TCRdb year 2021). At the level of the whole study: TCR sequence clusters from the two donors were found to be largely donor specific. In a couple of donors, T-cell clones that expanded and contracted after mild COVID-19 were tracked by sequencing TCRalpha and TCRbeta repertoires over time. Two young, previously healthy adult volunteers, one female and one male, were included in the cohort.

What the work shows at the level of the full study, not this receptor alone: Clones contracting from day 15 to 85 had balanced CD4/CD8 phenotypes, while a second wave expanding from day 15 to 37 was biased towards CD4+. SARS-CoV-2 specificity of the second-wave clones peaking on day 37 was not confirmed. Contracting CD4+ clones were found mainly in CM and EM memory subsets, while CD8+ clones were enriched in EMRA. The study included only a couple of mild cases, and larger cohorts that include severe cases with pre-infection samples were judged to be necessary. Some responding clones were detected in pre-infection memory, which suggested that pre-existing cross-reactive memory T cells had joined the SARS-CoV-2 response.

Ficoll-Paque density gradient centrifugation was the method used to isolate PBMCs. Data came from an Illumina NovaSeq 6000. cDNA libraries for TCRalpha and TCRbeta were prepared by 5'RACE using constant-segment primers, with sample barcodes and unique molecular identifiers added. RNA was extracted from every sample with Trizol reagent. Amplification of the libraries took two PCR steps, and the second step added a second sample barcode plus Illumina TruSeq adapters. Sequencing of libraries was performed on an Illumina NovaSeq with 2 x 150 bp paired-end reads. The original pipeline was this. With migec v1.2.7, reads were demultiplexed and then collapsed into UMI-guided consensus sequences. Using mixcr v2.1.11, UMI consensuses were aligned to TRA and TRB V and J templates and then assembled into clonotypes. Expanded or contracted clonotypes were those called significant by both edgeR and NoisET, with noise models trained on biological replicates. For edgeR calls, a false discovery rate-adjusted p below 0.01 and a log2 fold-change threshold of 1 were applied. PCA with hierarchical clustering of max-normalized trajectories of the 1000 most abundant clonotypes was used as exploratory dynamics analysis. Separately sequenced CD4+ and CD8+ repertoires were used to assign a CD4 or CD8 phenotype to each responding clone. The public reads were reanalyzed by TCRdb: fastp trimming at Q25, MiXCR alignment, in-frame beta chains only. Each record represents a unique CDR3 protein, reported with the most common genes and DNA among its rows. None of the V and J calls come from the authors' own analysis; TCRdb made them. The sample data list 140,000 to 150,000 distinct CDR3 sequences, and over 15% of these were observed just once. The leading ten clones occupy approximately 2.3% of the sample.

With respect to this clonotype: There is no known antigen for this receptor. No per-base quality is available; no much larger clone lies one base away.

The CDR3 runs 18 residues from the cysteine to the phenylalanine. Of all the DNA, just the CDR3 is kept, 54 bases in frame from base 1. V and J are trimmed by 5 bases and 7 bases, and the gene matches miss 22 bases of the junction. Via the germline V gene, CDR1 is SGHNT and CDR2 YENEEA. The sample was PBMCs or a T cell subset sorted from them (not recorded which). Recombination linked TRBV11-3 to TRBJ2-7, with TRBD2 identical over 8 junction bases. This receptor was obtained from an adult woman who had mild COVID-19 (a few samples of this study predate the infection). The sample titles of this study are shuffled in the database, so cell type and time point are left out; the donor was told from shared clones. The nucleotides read TGTGCCAGCAGCCGCTCCGGGACTAGATCTCTCGGTCTACGGGAGCAGTACTTC. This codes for CASSRSGTRSLGLREQYF.